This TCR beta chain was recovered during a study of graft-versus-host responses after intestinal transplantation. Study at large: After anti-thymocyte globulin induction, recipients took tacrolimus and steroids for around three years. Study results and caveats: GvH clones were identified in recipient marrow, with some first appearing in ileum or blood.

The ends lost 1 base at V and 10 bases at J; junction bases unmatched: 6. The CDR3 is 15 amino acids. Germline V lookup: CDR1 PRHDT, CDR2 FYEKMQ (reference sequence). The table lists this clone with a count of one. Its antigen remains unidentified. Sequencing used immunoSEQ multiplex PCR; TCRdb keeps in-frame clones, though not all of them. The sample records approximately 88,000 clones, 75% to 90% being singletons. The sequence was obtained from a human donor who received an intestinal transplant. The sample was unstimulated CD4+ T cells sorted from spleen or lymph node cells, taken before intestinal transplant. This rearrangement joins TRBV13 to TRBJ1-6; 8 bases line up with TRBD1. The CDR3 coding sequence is TGTGCCAGCAGCTTAGAACCAGGGGGCAGGTCACCCCTCCACTTT. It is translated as CASSLEPGGRSPLHF.